Shown below are 3 T cell receptor beta chains from a single sample sequenced in a study of Tregs in tolerant kidney transplant recipients. Method: immunoSEQ multiplex PCR; TCRdb's copy keeps in-frame clones and lacks some. The sample contains roughly 14,000 clones, approximately 94% of which appear only once. Sequencing was done on a sample of CD8+ T cells from blood. These receptors were obtained from a human donor in good health.

The chain carries TRBV28 and TRBJ2-7; D unresolved. Germline V gene lookup returns CDR1 MDHEN and CDR2 SYDVKM. The V end was cut by 8 bases, the J end by 3 bases, with 5 bases between. The CDR3 contains 10 residues. The CDR3 is CASGDYEQYF. The CDR3 DNA sequence: TGTGCCAGCGGAGACTACGAGCAGTACTTC.

The V and J genes are TRBV30 and TRBJ2-7; the match to TRBD1 covers 10 bases. CDR3 length equals 14 residues. Trimming removed 4 bases from V and 2 bases from J; junction bases left unmatched: 5. In germline, CDR1 is GTSNPN, CDR2 SVGIG (reference sequence). The CDR3 here is CAWNLGTGAYEQYF. The CDR3 region has the DNA TGTGCCTGGAATCTGGGGACAGGGGCCTACGAGCAGTACTTC.

V usage is TRBV4-3 and J usage is TRBJ1-3, with 7 bases that match TRBD1. Germline V lookup: CDR1 LGHNA, CDR2 YSLEER. The CDR3 length is 15 residues. J gave up 2 bases and V 2 bases, and 3 bases lay outside the gene matches. CDR3 residues: CASSQTTGAGNTIYF. The CDR3 coding sequence is TGCGCCAGCAGCCAAACAACAGGGGCTGGAAACACCATATATTTT.